This T cell receptor beta chain was sequenced during a study of cytomegalovirus exposure and HLA in healthy donors. Overall study results and limits: Rarity characterized most TCR sequences, yet some public TCRs appeared in many donors. Several of the most significant clusters appeared linked to common viral pathogens, based on a later analysis. Across HLA loci, a later analysis found differing TCR association rates, with DRB1 most and HLA-C fewest.

PCR was performed using 60 Vbeta and 13 Jbeta primers. Original methodology: Counted up in a later analysis, unique TCR beta chains came to about 80 million, with about 10 million shared. Profiled with immunoSEQ multiplex PCR; TCRdb holds only in-frame clones, not every one. V and J calls and clone size are copied from that table; D and trimming were computed from the DNA. The table has fewer than 200,000 clones, 80% seen once; the top ten hold around 2%. The CDR3 sequence is 13 residues long. Trimming pared 5 bases from V and 6 bases from J, leaving 13 bases between. Germline CDR1 MDHEN, CDR2 SYDVKM. Note on this clone: Its antigen is still unknown.

V is TRBV28 and J is TRBJ1-1; no definite D call. The sequence was obtained from a human donor in good health. Sequencing input: PBMCs. CDR3 DNA: TGTGCCAGCAGTCCCGAGAGCATCGCTGAAGCTTTCTTT. Translation gives CASSPESIAEAFF.